Described below is a single TCR beta chain sequence and its context. It has no known antigen specificity. Per-base qualities were not stored, and no clone one base away is much larger. The time point label corresponds to: baseline before first vaccination. The vaccinee samples were drawn from two UK trials, COV001 and COV002, one of which was a single-blind randomized controlled phase 2/3 trial testing AZD1222 (ChAdOx1 nCoV-19) in healthy adults. For TCRbeta chain sequencing, PBMC samples from trial participants were taken at day 0 and at day 28 after the second dose. Taken from cysteine to phenylalanine, the CDR3 has 12 residues. Only CDR3 DNA is held: 36 bases, read in frame from base 1. V loses 2 bases of germline sequence and J loses 2 bases, and the interval between the two ends is 4 bases. Looking up the germline V gene yields CDR1 SQVTM and CDR2 ANQGSEA. This entry is derived from a study of T cell responses to AZD1222 COVID-19 vaccine (dated by TCRdb to about 2021). About the study as a whole: AZD1222 recipients whose second dose came at about 4 weeks and those whose second dose came at about 12 weeks were combined into one group, since spike-specific TCR depth and breadth did not differ between the two schedules. TCR sequencing was performed for about 250 trial participants, of whom about 210 were given two doses of AZD1222 and approximately 25 were given two doses of MenACWY control vaccine. Trial participants were enrolled by age into 18-55, 56-69 and 70-plus year subgroups, with roughly 160, 29 and 62 TCR-sequenced participants respectively. Points the paper makes about the study in general: Reportedly, close to half of the unique spike-specific TCRs recognized epitopes lying outside the regions that are mutated in the B.1.351 and B.1.1.7 variants. After two AZD1222 doses, both the breadth and the depth of spike-specific TCRs were significantly higher than at day 0 and than in MenACWY recipients. Because no samples from the day 14 peak response were available, repertoires could be characterized only after the peak T cell response. In the small 56-69-year group, the increase in depth fell short of significance, most likely because of low power. The whole spike protein was spanned by vaccine-associated CD4 TCRs, and dominant responses were seen in regions 160-218 and 743-854. Conclusions about previously exposed vaccinees are limited, since just a handful of AZD1222 recipients were seropositive for SARS-CoV-2 at baseline. Participants were mostly white British, with more females than males. The authors suggested clonal diversity may have been underestimated.

The CDR3 regions of human TCRbeta chains were analyzed by immunosequencing. In the source study's methods: TCRs in the repertoires were matched against a reference library of SARS-CoV-2-specific TCRs that had been generated with the MIRA antigen-specificity platform. Breadth meant the fraction of unique TCRs that were SARS-CoV-2-associated, whereas depth meant the fraction of total T cells that were SARS-CoV-2-associated. Using the MIRA data, each spike-specific TCR was assigned both to the spike region to which the TCR was reactive and to a CD4 or CD8 class. Log10-transformed breadth and depth values were compared by one-way ANOVA with Sidak's multiple comparisons tests. In its TCRdb copy, this immuneACCESS table keeps in-frame sequences only and misses some clones. Where compared with another copy, unresolved V genes explain less than half of these, and the others have no known cause. The V and J calls and clone size were taken over from that table, and D and trimming were inferred from the DNA. The sample records more than 150,000 clones, 70% to 90% of which are singletons. Around 5.8% of the sample comes from the top ten.

This clonotype was sampled from an adult in good health. This specimen was peripheral blood, taken on day 0 of AZD1222 vaccination. In this chain, TRBV29-1 is recombined with TRBJ2-1; the D gene cannot be named for sure. The CDR3 corresponds to CSVERAYNEQFF. The DNA sequence is TGCAGCGTTGAAAGGGCCTACAATGAGCAGTTCTTC.